These T cell receptor beta chains were read from a single sample in a study of shared clonotypes between healthy human individuals. Only in-frame clones appear in the TCRdb table, and some are missing; sequencing was by immunoSEQ multiplex PCR. This table holds around 1.4 million clones, approximately 98.5% found once. The sequenced material came from naive CD4+ T cells sorted from blood. The receptor set was obtained from a man aged 25 to 40 in good health. CDR3s include the opening cysteine and the closing phenylalanine or tryptophan. A D gene is named only where the DNA matches it firmly. A row's size may be missing; if present it is once, few, many or a size class.

D: TRBD1; J: TRBJ1-3; size: -; V: TRBV5-1; DNA: TGCGCCAGCAGCTATGGACAGGCTGGAAACACCATATATTTT; CDR3: CASSYGQAGNTIYF
D: TRBD1; J: TRBJ2-7; size: once; V: TRBV10-3; DNA: TGTGCCATCAGGCCCGGGACAGGGAGCTACGAGCAGTACTTC; CDR3: CAIRPGTGSYEQYF
D: -; J: TRBJ2-7; size: once; V: TRBV7-8; DNA: TGTGCCAGCAGCTTAGCCTACTCGGGGGTACGCCCTAGCTACGAGCAGTACTTC; CDR3: CASSLAYSGVRPSYEQYF
D: TRBD2; J: TRBJ2-5; size: -; V: TRBV5-1; DNA: TGCGCCAGCAGCTTGGAACCCCTTGGGATAGCGGGAGGTGAGACCCAGTACTTC; CDR3: CASSLEPLGIAGGETQYF
D: TRBD1; J: TRBJ2-1; size: -; V: TRBV7-9; DNA: TGTGCCAGCAGCTCCGGACAGGCTCAAGGGCAGTTCTTC; CDR3: CASSSGQAQGQFF
D: -; J: TRBJ2-1; size: once; V: TRBV10-3; DNA: TGTGCCATCAGTTACCAATACAATGAGCAGTTCTTC; CDR3: CAISYQYNEQFF
D: -; J: TRBJ2-7; size: -; V: TRBV18; DNA: TGTGCCAGCTCACCAGGCCCAGGGGCATCCCACCTTTACACCTACGAGCAGTACTTC; CDR3: CASSPGPGASHLYTYEQYF
D: -; J: TRBJ1-3; size: once; V: TRBV9; DNA: TGTGCCAGCAGCGTAGGGGACGGGAGGCAGGGAAACACCATATATTTT; CDR3: CASSVGDGRQGNTIYF
D: -; J: TRBJ2-3; size: -; V: TRBV7-9; DNA: TGTGCCAGCAGCTTAAGGGTAGGGCCGGATACGCAGTATTTT; CDR3: CASSLRVGPDTQYF
D: -; J: TRBJ2-3; size: -; V: TRBV12-2; DNA: TGTGCAAGTCCCAGGACGAGACAGCTCACAGATACGCAGTATTTT; CDR3: CASPRTRQLTDTQYF
D: TRBD1; J: TRBJ2-2; size: -; V: TRBV28; DNA: TGTGCCAGCAGTTCACAGGGGTCCGGGGAGCTGTTTTTT; CDR3: CASSSQGSGELFF
D: TRBD2; J: TRBJ2-1; size: -; V: TRBV5-4; DNA: TGTGCCAGCAGCTTGGCCGGGACTAGGGTCGGCAATGAGCAGTTCTTC; CDR3: CASSLAGTRVGNEQFF
D: -; J: TRBJ2-7; size: -; V: TRBV18; DNA: TGTGCCAGCTCAAGGGACCACTCCTACGAGCAGTACTTC; CDR3: CASSRDHSYEQYF
D: TRBD1; J: TRBJ2-1; size: -; V: TRBV5-1; DNA: TGCGCCAGCAGCTTGGGACAGGGGGTTTACAATGAGCAGTTCTTC; CDR3: CASSLGQGVYNEQFF
D: -; J: TRBJ2-7; size: -; V: TRBV6-9; DNA: TGTGCCAGCAGTTATTTACGAGGTGAGCAGTACTTC; CDR3: CASSYLRGEQYF
D: TRBD2; J: TRBJ2-3; size: once; V: TRBV7-2; DNA: TGTGCCAGCAGCCCCTCGTCTGGGGGAGGGGCGCAGTATTTT; CDR3: CASSPSSGGGAQYF
D: TRBD2; J: TRBJ2-7; size: -; V: TRBV29-1; DNA: TGCAGCGCTAGGGGACTAGCGGGAGTAAACGAGCAGTACTTC; CDR3: CSARGLAGVNEQYF
D: -; J: TRBJ1-2; size: -; V: TRBV4-2; DNA: TGTGCCAGCAGCCAAGATGTGGGGAAAGCGGCTGGCTACACCTTC; CDR3: CASSQDVGKAAGYTF
D: TRBD2; J: TRBJ2-3; size: -; V: TRBV6-1; DNA: TGTGCCAGCAGTGTAGGGACTAGCGGCACAGATACGCAGTATTTT; CDR3: CASSVGTSGTDTQYF
D: -; J: TRBJ1-5; size: -; V: TRBV28; DNA: TGTGCCAGCAGTTTGTGGGGGTGGGACAATCAGCCCCAGCATTTT; CDR3: CASSLWGWDNQPQHF
D: -; J: TRBJ2-3; size: -; V: TRBV2; DNA: TGTGCCAGCAGTGAGACAGGGAGGATGACAGATACGCAGTATTTT; CDR3: CASSETGRMTDTQYF
D: TRBD1; J: TRBJ1-5; size: once; V: TRBV6-1; DNA: TGTGCCAGTGGGACAGAAAATCAGCCCCAGCATTTT; CDR3: CASGTENQPQHF
D: -; J: TRBJ1-2; size: -; V: TRBV7-2; DNA: TGTGCCAGCAGCTTACTAGGGTTTTTAGGCTACACCTTC; CDR3: CASSLLGFLGYTF
D: TRBD1; J: TRBJ1-2; size: -; V: TRBV18; DNA: TGTGCCAGCTCGCTTACCGACAGGGACTATGGCTACACCTTC; CDR3: CASSLTDRDYGYTF
D: TRBD1; J: TRBJ2-2; size: -; V: TRBV5-1; DNA: TGCGCCAGCAGCGTTCGACAGGGGAACACCGGGGAGCTGTTTTTT; CDR3: CASSVRQGNTGELFF
D: TRBD2; J: TRBJ2-3; size: -; V: TRBV9; DNA: TGTGCCAGCAGCCCCGCCCGGGGTAGCGGGAGCACAGATACGCAGTATTTT; CDR3: CASSPARGSGSTDTQYF
D: -; J: TRBJ1-1; size: -; V: TRBV28; DNA: TGTGCCAGCAGTTTCATCCAGCGACAGGCCTTCGATCGTACTGAAGCTTTCTTT; CDR3: CASSFIQRQAFDRTEAFF
D: -; J: TRBJ1-1; size: -; V: TRBV9; DNA: TGTGCCAGCAGCGTAGCTGGGGAGGGTATGAACACTGAAGCTTTCTTT; CDR3: CASSVAGEGMNTEAFF
D: -; J: TRBJ1-4; size: once; V: TRBV5-1; DNA: TGCGCCAGCAGCTCCCGCCCCTTGGGGACTAATGAAAAACTGTTTTTT; CDR3: CASSSRPLGTNEKLFF
D: -; J: TRBJ2-1; size: -; V: TRBV16; DNA: TGTGCCAGCAGCCAATGGGGAAGGGGAGGTTACAATGAGCAGTTCTTC; CDR3: CASSQWGRGGYNEQFF
D: -; J: TRBJ2-3; size: -; V: TRBV28; DNA: TGTGCCGGAAGTGGGGGGGATACGCAGTATTTT; CDR3: CAGSGGDTQYF
D: -; J: TRBJ1-1; size: -; V: TRBV5-1; DNA: TGCGCCAGCAGCTTGATAAGGGGGGGAACTGAAGCTTTCTTT; CDR3: CASSLIRGGTEAFF
D: -; J: TRBJ1-3; size: -; V: TRBV10-3; DNA: TGTGCCATCAGTGAGGCAGTCTCTGGAAACACCATATATTTT; CDR3: CAISEAVSGNTIYF
D: -; J: TRBJ1-2; size: -; V: TRBV7-7; DNA: TGTGCCAGCGGGTTGGCAGCTTGGCCCTATGGCTACACCTTC; CDR3: CASGLAAWPYGYTF
D: -; J: TRBJ1-1; size: -; V: TRBV27; DNA: TGTGCCAGCGCAATAAAAAGGTCAGGGGTCCTGGCGAACACTGAAGCTTTCTTT; CDR3: CASAIKRSGVLANTEAFF
D: -; J: TRBJ1-3; size: once; V: TRBV7-8; DNA: TGTGCCAGCAGCTTAACGCACTCTGGAAACACCATATATTTT; CDR3: CASSLTHSGNTIYF
D: -; J: TRBJ2-1; size: -; V: TRBV2; DNA: TGTGCCAGCAGAGTGAGGCAGCGGGCGACCTACAATGAGCAGTTCTTC; CDR3: CASRVRQRATYNEQFF
D: TRBD1; J: TRBJ2-7; size: -; V: TRBV11-2; DNA: TGTGCCAGCAGCTTTCTCAAGGGGCAGGGGGCCCACGAGCAGTACTTC; CDR3: CASSFLKGQGAHEQYF
D: TRBD2; J: TRBJ2-3; size: -; V: TRBV5-4; DNA: TGTGCCAGCACCAAGAGGGGCGGGAGGAGCACAGATACGCAGTATTTT; CDR3: CASTKRGGRSTDTQYF
D: -; J: TRBJ1-6; size: once; V: TRBV30; DNA: TGTGCCTGGAGTGTGGGTCGGGTGAATTCACCCCTCCACTTT; CDR3: CAWSVGRVNSPLHF
D: TRBD2; J: TRBJ2-7; size: -; V: TRBV4-1; DNA: TGCGCCAGCAGCCAAGGGGGACTAGCGGGAGGGCGAGAGCAGTACTTC; CDR3: CASSQGGLAGGREQYF
D: -; J: TRBJ2-7; size: -; V: TRBV7-6; DNA: TGTGCCAGCAGCCCAACGGACAGCCCTTCCTCCTACGAGCAGTACTTC; CDR3: CASSPTDSPSSYEQYF
D: TRBD1; J: TRBJ2-7; size: -; V: TRBV29-1; DNA: TGCAGCGTTGCTCCCAGGGGGCCCTACGAGCAGTACTTC; CDR3: CSVAPRGPYEQYF
D: TRBD2; J: TRBJ2-5; size: -; V: TRBV7-2; DNA: TGTGCCAGCAGCCCATATCAGTTAGCGGGGGCGCAAGAGACCCAGTACTTC; CDR3: CASSPYQLAGAQETQYF